This is a list of T cell receptor beta chains from one sample in a study of identical twins. TCRdb processed the 5' RACE reads anew with MiXCR; each CDR3 protein has one entry. The sample lists approximately 530,000 distinct CDR3 sequences, about a fifth occurring once. These sequences were also reported in another study, on yellow fever vaccine responses in identical twins.

The sample taken for sequencing was CD4+ T cells sorted from blood. These receptor sequences come from a young woman in good health. Each CDR3 is given with its conserved first and last residue. A D gene is named only where the DNA matches it firmly. The listing skips clone size in some rows; elsewhere it reads once, few, many or a size class.

v_call	cdr3_length	j_call	d_call	clone_size	cdr3_aa	cdr3_nt
TRBV6-1	13	TRBJ1-1	TRBD1	.	CASRPGTAAEAFF	TGTGCCAGCAGACCCGGGACAGCAGCTGAAGCTTTCTTT
TRBV4-1	19	TRBJ1-4	.	.	CASSDLTRGTYATNEKLFF	TGCGCCAGCAGCGACTTAACCCGCGGGACCTATGCAACTAATGAAAAACTGTTTTTT
TRBV6-5	16	TRBJ2-7	.	few	CASSYSRLVGFYEQYF	TGTGCCAGCAGTTACTCGCGTCTAGTTGGGTTCTACGAGCAGTACTTC
TRBV3-1	17	TRBJ2-2	.	.	CASSQDRGGGNTGELFF	TGTGCCAGCAGCCAAGATCGAGGGGGGGGGAACACCGGGGAGCTGTTTTTT
TRBV3-1	14	TRBJ2-5	.	.	CASSPNLGRETQYF	TGTGCCAGCAGCCCAAACTTGGGCCGAGAGACCCAGTACTTC
TRBV7-2	15	TRBJ2-3	.	.	CASSLWGPRTDTQYF	TGTGCCAGCAGCTTATGGGGACCCCGCACAGATACGCAGTATTTT
TRBV7-2	13	TRBJ2-5	.	.	CASSSPLVKTQYF	TGTGCCAGCAGCTCGCCCCTGGTAAAGACCCAGTACTTC
TRBV5-1	15	TRBJ2-2	.	few	CASSPGDQNTGELFF	TGCGCCAGCAGCCCAGGGGATCAGAACACCGGGGAGCTGTTTTTT
TRBV6-1	16	TRBJ2-1	.	.	CASSLNLVSSYNEQFF	TGTGCCAGCAGTCTAAACCTAGTGAGCTCCTACAATGAGCAGTTCTTC
TRBV20-1	13	TRBJ2-1	.	few	CSAPRVQRDEQFF	TGCAGTGCTCCCCGGGTCCAGAGGGATGAGCAGTTCTTC
TRBV12-3/TRBV12-4	14	TRBJ1-5	.	once	CASSEGLGNQPQRF	TGTGCCAGCAGTGAAGGGTTGGGCAATCAGCCCCAGCGTTTT
TRBV5-1	14	TRBJ2-2	.	once	CASTLTANTGELFF	TGCGCCAGCACCTTGACAGCGAACACCGGGGAGCTGTTTTTT
TRBV12-3/TRBV12-4	13	TRBJ1-6	.	few	CASSRGGYTPLHF	TGTGCCAGCAGTCGAGGGGGGTATACACCCCTCCACTTT
TRBV20-1	11	TRBJ2-2	.	.	CSTLRTGELFF	TGCAGTACCCTACGAACCGGGGAGCTGTTTTTT
TRBV11-2	13	TRBJ2-1	.	many	CASSLKGLNEQFF	TGTGCCAGCAGCTTAAAAGGCCTCAATGAGCAGTTCTTC
TRBV14	16	TRBJ2-3	TRBD2	few	CASSRGSGGRTDTQYF	TGTGCCAGCAGCCGTGGTAGCGGGGGGAGGACAGATACGCAGTATTTT
TRBV15	15	TRBJ2-6	.	.	CATSNTGSGANVLTF	TGTGCCACCAGTAATACAGGGTCCGGGGCCAACGTCCTGACTTTC
TRBV18	16	TRBJ2-3	TRBD2	.	CASSPFNGGSTDTQYF	TGTGCCAGCTCACCATTTAACGGGGGGAGCACAGATACGCAGTATTTT
TRBV7-8	14	TRBJ2-2	.	few	CASSFLVATGELFF	TGTGCCAGCAGCTTTCTAGTTGCCACCGGGGAGCTGTTTTTT
TRBV5-1	17	TRBJ2-1	TRBD2	.	CASSPSSGTSGAHEQFF	TGCGCCAGCAGCCCATCCTCGGGGACTAGCGGGGCCCATGAGCAGTTCTTC
TRBV2	14	TRBJ2-5	.	few	CASRGKDVAETQYF	TGTGCCAGCAGAGGGAAGGATGTCGCAGAGACCCAGTACTTC
TRBV11-1	18	TRBJ2-1	TRBD2	.	CASSLPSGGKVSYNEQFF	TGTGCCAGCAGCTTACCTAGCGGGGGGAAAGTCTCCTACAATGAGCAGTTCTTC
TRBV27	14	TRBJ2-3	TRBD2	.	CASSAGLGSDTQYF	TGTGCCAGCAGCGCCGGACTAGGATCTGATACGCAGTATTTT
TRBV29-1	15	TRBJ2-3	.	few	CSATGGSGGTDTQYF	TGCAGCGCCACTGGCGGTTCCGGGGGCACAGATACGCAGTATTTT
TRBV7-8	14	TRBJ2-7	.	.	CASSLQGRNYEQYF	TGTGCCAGCAGCTTACAGGGAAGGAATTACGAGCAGTACTTC
TRBV27	16	TRBJ2-5	TRBD2	.	CASRKLAGGAKDTQYF	TGTGCCAGCAGGAAACTAGCGGGGGGGGCCAAGGACACCCAGTACTTC
TRBV9	15	TRBJ1-1	.	.	CASSVAPGLSTEAFF	TGTGCCAGCAGCGTAGCCCCCGGGTTGAGCACTGAAGCTTTCTTT